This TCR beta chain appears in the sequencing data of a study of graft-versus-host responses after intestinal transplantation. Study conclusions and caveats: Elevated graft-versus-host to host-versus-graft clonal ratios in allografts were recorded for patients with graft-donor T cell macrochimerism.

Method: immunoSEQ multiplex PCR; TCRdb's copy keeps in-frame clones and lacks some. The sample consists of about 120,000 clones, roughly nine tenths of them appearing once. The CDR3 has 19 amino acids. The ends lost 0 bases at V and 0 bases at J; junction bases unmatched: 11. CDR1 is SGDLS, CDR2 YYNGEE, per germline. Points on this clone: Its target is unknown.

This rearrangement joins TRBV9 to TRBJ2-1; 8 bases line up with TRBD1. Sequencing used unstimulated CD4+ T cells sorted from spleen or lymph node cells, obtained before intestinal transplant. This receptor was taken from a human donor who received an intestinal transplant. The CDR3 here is CASSVGFGDRKISYNEQFF. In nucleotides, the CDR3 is TGTGCCAGCAGCGTAGGATTTGGGGACAGGAAAATCTCCTACAATGAGCAGTTCTTC. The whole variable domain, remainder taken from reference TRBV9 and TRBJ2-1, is DSGVTQTPKHLITATGQRVTLRCSPRSGDLSVYWYQQSLDQGLQFLIQYYNGEERAKGNILERFSAQQFPDLHSELNLSSLELGDSALYFCASSVGFGDRKISYNEQFFGPGTRLTVL.